One and the same sample provided the 26 T cell receptor beta chains below, sequenced in a study of blood T cell repertoires in COVID-19. Method: immunoSEQ multiplex PCR; TCRdb's copy keeps in-frame clones and lacks some. The repertoire holds 150,000 to 200,000 clones, with roughly 80% as singletons. Sequenced input: peripheral blood. Receptors were obtained from a man in his 60s with acute or convalescent COVID-19.

The J gene is TRBJ1-2, the V gene TRBV3-1 (or the pseudogene TRBV3-2); 9 positions match TRBD1. There are 15 residues in the CDR3. CDR1 and CDR2 (germline): LGHDT, YNNKEL (reference sequence). Trimming at V came to 4 bases and at J to 8 bases, leaving 11 bases not matched to a gene. The CDR3 coding sequence is TGTGCCAGCAGCCGGATCCAGGGACAGGGTAGCGGCTACACCTTC. Amino acid sequence: CASSRIQGQGSGYTF.

This clone was recorded a few times. The genes are TRBV2 and TRBJ1-6; perhaps TRBD1 as D (5 bases). V was cut by 1 base and J by 2 bases, with 6 bases left in between. CDR1 and CDR2 from the germline V gene are SNHLY and FYNNEI. This CDR3 has 15 residues. This CDR3 is CASSEGQTYNSPLHF. CDR3 in DNA: TGTGCCAGCAGTGAAGGACAGACCTATAATTCACCCCTCCACTTT.

The chain uses TRBV7-9 and TRBJ2-7; 7 nucleotides match TRBD1. After removal of 1 base from V and 0 bases from J, the junction contained 6 bases not matched to a gene. This CDR3 contains 16 residues. Germline V CDR1 and CDR2: SEHNR, FQNEAQ (reference sequence). CDR3 in DNA: TGTGCCAGCAGCTTAGATGGGACAGTCCACTCCTACGAGCAGTACTTC. Its translation: CASSLDGTVHSYEQYF.

The V gene is TRBV6-5, the J gene TRBJ1-2; maybe TRBD1 (5 bases). V lost 5 bases and J lost 3, with 7 bases in between. This CDR3 region has 12 residues. Per the germline V gene, CDR1 is MNHEY and CDR2 is SVGAGI. The CDR3 spells CASSRGDYGYTF. The CDR3 DNA reads as TGTGCCAGCAGTAGGGGCGACTATGGCTACACCTTC.

The chain combines TRBV4-1 with TRBJ1-5; D is uncertain. Germline V lookup: CDR1 MGHRA, CDR2 YSYEKL. The V end lost 3 bases, the J end lost 0 bases, and 15 bases lay between the germline ends. The CDR3 runs 17 residues. Written as DNA, the CDR3 is TGCGCCAGCAGCCAGGAGGACCCAACATATAGCAATCAGCCCCAGCATTTT. This sequence encodes CASSQEDPTYSNQPQHF.

This chain joins TRBV18 and TRBJ2-1; 10 bases match TRBD1. CDR1 and CDR2 (germline): KGHSH, LQKENI. Trimming took 6 bases from V and 6 from J; bases not matched to a gene: 8. This CDR3 is built from 15 residues. The CDR3 loop reads CASSLGTGASNEQFF. The CDR3 coding sequence is TGTGCCAGCTCCCTCGGGACAGGGGCGTCCAATGAGCAGTTCTTC.

CDR3 region: CASSIENRGRDTQYF. CDR3 DNA: TGTGCCAGTAGTATAGAGAACAGGGGGCGTGATACGCAGTATTTT. This chain joins TRBV19 and TRBJ2-3; TRBD1 aligns across 9 bases. Germline V gene lookup returns CDR1 LNHDA and CDR2 SQIVND (reference sequence). CDR3 length equals 15 residues. V lost 0 bases and J lost 6; bases outside the gene matches: 4.

The genes are TRBV18 and TRBJ1-2; D is undetermined. CDR1 is KGHSH, CDR2 LQKENI, per germline. Trimming took off 3 bases at V and 3 bases at J, with 11 bases between the two ends. The CDR3 has 14 amino acids. The CDR3 region has the DNA TGTGCCAGCTCACCCGGGTCGTCTGACTATGGCTACACCTTC. Translated: CASSPGSSDYGYTF.

At least ten counts were recorded for this clone. The V gene is TRBV5-1, the J gene TRBJ2-7, with 7 bases that match TRBD1. V shed 1 base, J shed 5 bases, and the junction held 9 bases outside the gene matches. CDR3 size: 15 residues. Germline values: CDR1 SGHRS, CDR2 YFSETQ. The CDR3 reads CASSLSGRGNDEQYF. As DNA, the CDR3 is TGCGCCAGCAGCTTGTCGGGCAGGGGGAACGACGAGCAGTACTTC.

The V and J genes are TRBV9 and TRBJ2-3; D may be TRBD1 (5 bases). Germline assignment: CDR1 SGDLS and CDR2 YYNGEE. V was trimmed by 4 bases and J by 0 bases, leaving 15 bases between them. The CDR3 totals 16 residues. For the CDR3, the DNA is TGTGCCAGCAGCCTGGAACCGACAGTTAGCACAGATACGCAGTATTTT. This encodes CASSLEPTVSTDTQYF.

The gene calls are TRBV24-1 and TRBJ2-7, with D maybe TRBD1 (6 bases). This CDR3 comprises 16 residues. CDR1 and CDR2 (germline): KGHDR, SFDVKD. The ends were cut back, 4 bases at V and 0 bases at J, with 15 bases in the middle. The DNA for the CDR3 is TGTGCCACCAGTGACCGGAGACAGGTTCCCTCCTACGAGCAGTACTTC. This sequence encodes CATSDRRQVPSYEQYF.

J is TRBJ1-4 and V is TRBV3-1 (or the pseudogene TRBV3-2); weak D call: TRBD1 (6 bases). Germline V gene data show CDR1 as LGHDT and CDR2 as YNNKEL (reference sequence). The CDR3 spans 15 residues. V lost 6 bases and J lost 5, with 16 bases in between. In nucleotides, the CDR3 is TGTGCCAGCAGTCCGGTAGGACAGACAAATGAAAAACTGTTTTTT. It encodes CASSPVGQTNEKLFF.

J is TRBJ2-5 and V is TRBV5-1; 7 bases are a match to TRBD1. The germline V gene encodes CDR1 SGHRS and CDR2 YFSETQ. The CDR3 extends over 14 amino acids. V shed 4 bases and J 1 base; nucleotides not matched to a gene: 4. CDR3 coding DNA: TGCGCCAGCAGCCCTAGACAGGGCCAAGAGACCCAGTACTTC. It codes for CASSPRQGQETQYF.

V and J are TRBV19 and TRBJ1-4; 9 nucleotides align to TRBD1. This CDR3 has 19 amino acids. The trim removed 6 bases at V and 0 bases at J, leaving 14 bases unmatched. Per the germline V gene, CDR1 is LNHDA and CDR2 is SQIVND (reference sequence). The CDR3, as DNA: TGTGCCAGTAGCCCACGGGGACAGGGTTTCTCTACAACTAATGAAAAACTGTTTTTT. Its translation: CASSPRGQGFSTTNEKLFF.

V gene TRBV30 combines with J gene TRBJ2-7; 9 bases align to TRBD1. The germline V gene has CDR1 GTSNPN and CDR2 SVGIG (reference sequence). J lost 1 base, V lost 3 bases, and 1 base had no gene match. There are 13 residues in the CDR3. The CDR3 DNA follows: TGTGCCTGGAGGGGACAGGGATCCTACGAGCAGTACTTC. Translation gives CAWRGQGSYEQYF.

This clone was recorded many times. The gene calls are TRBV27 and TRBJ1-1; D is uncertain. The CDR3 extends over 13 amino acids. Germline CDR1 is MNHEY and CDR2 is SMNVEV (reference sequence). The V gene lost 3 bases and the J gene lost 6 bases, with 11 bases spanning the gap. For the CDR3, the DNA is TGTGCCAGCAGTTTCCGGGGTATGGCTGAAGCTTTCTTT. It encodes CASSFRGMAEAFF.

The chain recombines TRBV5-1 with TRBJ2-3; 8 positions agree with TRBD1. From germline, CDR1 is SGHRS and CDR2 YFSETQ. The junction had 2 bases not matched to a gene; V was cut back by 1 base and J by 4 bases. This CDR3 spans 14 amino acids. The CDR3 sequence is CASSLSQGADTQYF. The CDR3 DNA sequence: TGCGCCAGCAGCTTGTCACAGGGGGCAGATACGCAGTATTTT.

V gene TRBV6-5 combines with J gene TRBJ1-1; D call uncertain. CDR1 MNHEY and CDR2 SVGAGI come from the germline V gene. The CDR3 covers 13 residues. V lost 0 bases to trimming and J lost 8 bases, with 10 bases between them. The CDR3 bases are TGTGCCAGCAGTTACTCGAGGGCGGTCGAAGCTTTCTTT. It specifies CASSYSRAVEAFF.

The rearrangement joins TRBV5-1 to TRBJ2-3; TRBD2 matches at 15 bases. Germline V gives CDR1 SGHRS, CDR2 YFSETQ. The CDR3 is made up of 17 amino acids. V was clipped by 2 bases and J by 5 bases; unmatched bases: 6. CDR3 in amino acids: CASSLGLAGGPGDTQYF. The CDR3 region has the DNA TGCGCCAGCAGCTTAGGACTAGCGGGGGGGCCTGGAGATACGCAGTATTTT.

V and J are TRBV6-2 or TRBV6-3 and TRBJ1-1; 10 bases match TRBD1. CDR1 is MNHEY and CDR2 is SVGEGT in the germline V gene. V shed 5 bases, J shed 5 bases, and the junction held 5 bases outside the gene matches. This CDR3 is 14 amino acids long. CDR3 sequence: CASSDRGRKTEAFF. In DNA form, the CDR3 reads TGTGCCAGCAGTGACAGGGGGCGGAAGACTGAAGCTTTCTTT.

The chain employs TRBV11-2 and TRBJ2-5; TRBD2 might be the D (7 bases). The CDR3 is 15 residues long. The V end lost 0 bases, the J end lost 5 bases, and 13 bases lay between the germline ends. The V gene's germline CDR1 is SGHAT and CDR2 FQNNGV. CDR3 sequence reads: CASSLEGGGRETQYF. The CDR3 DNA sequence: TGTGCCAGCAGCTTAGAGGGGGGGGGCCGTGAGACCCAGTACTTC.

This chain uses TRBV7-2 with TRBJ1-1; TRBD1 might be the D (5 bases). The CDR3 has 15 residues. Per germline, CDR1 SGHTA and CDR2 FQGNSA. Trimming cost V 1 base and J 0 bases, with 9 bases left between them. The CDR3 reads CASSLGAGLNTEAFF. CDR3 in DNA: TGTGCCAGCAGCTTAGGTGCAGGGTTGAACACTGAAGCTTTCTTT.

This clone was detected only a few times. The chain recombines TRBV7-2 with TRBJ1-3, with D maybe TRBD1 (6 bases). The CDR3 has 16 residues. The V gene's germline CDR1 is SGHTA and CDR2 FQGNSA. V was trimmed by 2 bases and J by 2 bases, leaving 13 bases between them. CDR3 region: CASSLRQADTGNTIYF. The CDR3 DNA sequence: TGTGCCAGCAGCTTAAGACAGGCTGACACTGGAAACACCATATATTTT.

The rearrangement uses TRBV24-1 and TRBJ1-1; 7 bases are shared with TRBD1. After removal of 5 bases from V and 6 bases from J, the junction contained 5 bases not matched to a gene. There are 13 residues in the CDR3. Germline CDR1 KGHDR, CDR2 SFDVKD. CDR3 DNA sequence: TGTGCCACCAGTGGCGCAACAGGGGCTGAAGCTTTCTTT. Translation: CATSGATGAEAFF.

The rearrangement links TRBV4-3 to TRBJ2-1; TRBD2 agrees at 8 bases. Trimming cost V 3 bases and J 4 bases; bases outside gene matches: 8. Per the germline V gene, CDR1 is LGHNA and CDR2 is YSLEER. CDR3 length: 16 amino acids. CDR3 DNA sequence: TGCGCCAGCAGCCAGGCCGTAGCGGGGCCTTACAATGAGCAGTTCTTC. This translates into CASSQAVAGPYNEQFF.

This clone was seen a single time. CDR3 amino acids: CSASPGAGTNQPQHF. CDR3 nucleotide sequence: TGCAGTGCTAGTCCCGGGGCGGGAACCAATCAGCCCCAGCATTTT. The J gene is TRBJ1-5, the V gene TRBV20-1; possible D gene TRBD1, 5 bases. Germline V gene sequence: CDR1 DFQATT, CDR2 SNEGSKA (reference sequence). V shed 3 bases and J shed 3 bases, with 15 bases lying between them. The CDR3 loop spans 15 amino acids.